This T cell receptor beta chain derives from a study of graft-versus-host responses after intestinal transplantation. Remarks on this clone: Antigen specificity is unknown.

Libraries were prepared by immunoSEQ multiplex PCR; TCRdb keeps only in-frame clonotypes and omits some of them. The repertoire holds nearly 95,000 clones, with 85% to 95% as singletons. This receptor was obtained from a human donor who received an intestinal transplant. The sample consisted of unstimulated CD8+ T cells sorted from spleen or lymph node cells, taken before intestinal transplant.

This CDR3 reads CASSHLSGNSYEQYF. The CDR3 DNA is TGTGCCAGCAGCCACCTTAGCGGGAACTCCTACGAGCAGTACTTC. The chain carries TRBV27 and TRBJ2-7; 8 positions match TRBD2. V was clipped by 6 bases and J by 0 bases; unmatched bases: 7. This CDR3 is 15 amino acids long. Germline V gives CDR1 MNHEY, CDR2 SMNVEV (reference sequence).